Presented here are 9 T cell receptor beta chains from one specimen sequenced in a study of T cell clones after liver transplantation. Profiled with immunoSEQ multiplex PCR; TCRdb holds only in-frame clones, not every one. The table has tens of thousands of clones, 90% seen once. This material consisted of CD4+ T cells from blood, taken before liver transplant. The receptors were sampled from a human donor who received a liver transplant.

The J gene is TRBJ2-3, the V gene TRBV28, with unresolved D. V lost 5 bases and J lost 5, with 11 bases in between. Germline CDR1 and CDR2: MDHEN and SYDVKM. CDR3 length: 13 amino acids. CDR3 amino acids: CASSELPGDTQYF. CDR3 DNA sequence: TGTGCCAGCAGTGAATTGCCCGGAGATACGCAGTATTTT.

This clone has only a few counts. V gene TRBV4-1 combines with J gene TRBJ2-4; possibly TRBD2 for D (6 bases). The CDR3 spans 17 residues. V was shortened by 1 base and J by 5 bases, with 18 bases between the two germline ends. CDR1 is MGHRA, CDR2 YSYEKL, per germline. DNA of the CDR3: TGCGCCAGCAGCCAAGCGACGACGGGAGCCGCCGAAAACATTCAGTACTTC. Translated: CASSQATTGAAENIQYF.

The chain recombines TRBV7-6 with TRBJ2-1; D might be TRBD1 (5 bases). This CDR3 region has 16 residues. The germline gives CDR1 SGHVS, CDR2 FNYEAQ. V lost 5 bases, J lost 4 bases, and 18 bases lay in between. Here the CDR3 reads CASSQLGATQYNEQFF. The DNA for the CDR3 is TGTGCCAGCAGCCAGCTTGGGGCTACTCAGTACAATGAGCAGTTCTTC.

The chain has TRBV7-8 and TRBJ2-7; the match to TRBD1 covers 8 bases. Germline trimming cut 2 bases from V and 6 bases from J; bases unmatched to any gene: 6. CDR3 length: 14 amino acids. Germline lookup yields CDR1 SGHVS and CDR2 FQNEAQ. Written as DNA, the CDR3 is TGTGCCAGCAGCTTACTTGACAGGGGCGGCGAGCAGTACTTC. Translated: CASSLLDRGGEQYF.

The V gene is TRBV7-2, the J gene TRBJ2-7; TRBD1 aligns across 11 bases. Losses at the gene ends were 5 bases for V and 6 bases for J; bases not matched to a gene: 6. CDR3 size: 14 residues. Germline CDR1 SGHTA, CDR2 FQGNSA. The CDR3 spells CASSPGTGGGEQYF. The CDR3, as DNA: TGTGCCAGCAGCCCCGGGACAGGGGGTGGCGAGCAGTACTTC.

The chain is built from TRBV30 and TRBJ2-3, with 9 bases aligning to TRBD2. The germline CDR1 and CDR2 sequences are GTSNPN and SVGIG (reference sequence). This CDR3 region has 17 residues. The V segment lost 0 bases and the J segment 0 bases; nucleotides outside the gene matches: 7. CDR3 sequence: CAWSVTAGGTSTDTQYF. The CDR3 nucleotides read TGTGCCTGGAGTGTGACGGCGGGGGGGACTAGCACAGATACGCAGTATTTT. Together with reference TRBV30 and TRBJ2-3, the CDR3 gives the full variable domain: SQTIHQWPATLVQPVGSPLSLECTVEGTSNPNLYWYRQAAGRGLQLLFYSVGIGQISSEVPQNLSASRPQDRQFILSSKKLLLSDSGFYLCAWSVTAGGTSTDTQYFGPGTRLTVL.

The rearrangement links TRBV4-2 to TRBJ2-7, with D possibly TRBD2 on 6 matching bases. The V end was cut by 1 base, the J end by 7 bases, with 8 bases between. The germline V gene encodes CDR1 LGHNA and CDR2 YNFKEQ. CDR3 length: 12 residues. The CDR3 loop is CASSQVEGEQYF. The CDR3 DNA reads as TGTGCCAGCAGCCAAGTGGAGGGAGAGCAGTACTTC.

This clone was counted a single time. V usage is TRBV5-6 and J usage is TRBJ2-5; possible D gene TRBD1, 5 bases. The CDR3 loop spans 15 amino acids. V lost 1 base, J lost 2 bases, and 12 bases lay in between. Germline assignment: CDR1 SGHDT and CDR2 YYEEEE. For the CDR3, the DNA is TGTGCCAGCAGCTTGATGGGCAGGGCTCAAGAGACCCAGTACTTC. It specifies CASSLMGRAQETQYF.

The chain couples TRBV11-2 to TRBJ1-3; D is perhaps TRBD1 (5 bases). Looked up from germline, CDR1 is SGHAT and CDR2 is FQNNGV. Trimming removed 5 bases from V and 8 bases from J, with 7 bases in between. The CDR3 contains 11 residues. CDR3 region: CASSPRDTIYF. CDR3 nucleotides: TGTGCCAGCAGCCCCAGGGACACCATATATTTT. Supplemented by reference TRBV11-2 and TRBJ1-3, the full variable domain reads EAGVAQSPRYKIIEKRQSVAFWCNPISGHATLYWYQQILGQGPKLLIQFQNNGVVDDSQLPKDRFSAERLKGVDSTLKIQPAKLEDSAVYLCASSPRDTIYFGEGSWLTVV.